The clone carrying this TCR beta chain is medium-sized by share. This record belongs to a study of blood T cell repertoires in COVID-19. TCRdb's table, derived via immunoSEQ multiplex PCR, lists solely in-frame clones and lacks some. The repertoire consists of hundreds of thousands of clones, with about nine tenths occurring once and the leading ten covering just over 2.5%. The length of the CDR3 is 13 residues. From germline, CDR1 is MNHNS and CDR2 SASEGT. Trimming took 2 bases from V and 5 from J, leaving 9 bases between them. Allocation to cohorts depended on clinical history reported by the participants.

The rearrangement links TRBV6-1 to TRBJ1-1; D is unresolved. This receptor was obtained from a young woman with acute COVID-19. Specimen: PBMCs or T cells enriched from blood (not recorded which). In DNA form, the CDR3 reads TGTGCCAGCAGTGAAAGGGAGAATACTGAAGCTTTCTTT. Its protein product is CASSERENTEAFF.